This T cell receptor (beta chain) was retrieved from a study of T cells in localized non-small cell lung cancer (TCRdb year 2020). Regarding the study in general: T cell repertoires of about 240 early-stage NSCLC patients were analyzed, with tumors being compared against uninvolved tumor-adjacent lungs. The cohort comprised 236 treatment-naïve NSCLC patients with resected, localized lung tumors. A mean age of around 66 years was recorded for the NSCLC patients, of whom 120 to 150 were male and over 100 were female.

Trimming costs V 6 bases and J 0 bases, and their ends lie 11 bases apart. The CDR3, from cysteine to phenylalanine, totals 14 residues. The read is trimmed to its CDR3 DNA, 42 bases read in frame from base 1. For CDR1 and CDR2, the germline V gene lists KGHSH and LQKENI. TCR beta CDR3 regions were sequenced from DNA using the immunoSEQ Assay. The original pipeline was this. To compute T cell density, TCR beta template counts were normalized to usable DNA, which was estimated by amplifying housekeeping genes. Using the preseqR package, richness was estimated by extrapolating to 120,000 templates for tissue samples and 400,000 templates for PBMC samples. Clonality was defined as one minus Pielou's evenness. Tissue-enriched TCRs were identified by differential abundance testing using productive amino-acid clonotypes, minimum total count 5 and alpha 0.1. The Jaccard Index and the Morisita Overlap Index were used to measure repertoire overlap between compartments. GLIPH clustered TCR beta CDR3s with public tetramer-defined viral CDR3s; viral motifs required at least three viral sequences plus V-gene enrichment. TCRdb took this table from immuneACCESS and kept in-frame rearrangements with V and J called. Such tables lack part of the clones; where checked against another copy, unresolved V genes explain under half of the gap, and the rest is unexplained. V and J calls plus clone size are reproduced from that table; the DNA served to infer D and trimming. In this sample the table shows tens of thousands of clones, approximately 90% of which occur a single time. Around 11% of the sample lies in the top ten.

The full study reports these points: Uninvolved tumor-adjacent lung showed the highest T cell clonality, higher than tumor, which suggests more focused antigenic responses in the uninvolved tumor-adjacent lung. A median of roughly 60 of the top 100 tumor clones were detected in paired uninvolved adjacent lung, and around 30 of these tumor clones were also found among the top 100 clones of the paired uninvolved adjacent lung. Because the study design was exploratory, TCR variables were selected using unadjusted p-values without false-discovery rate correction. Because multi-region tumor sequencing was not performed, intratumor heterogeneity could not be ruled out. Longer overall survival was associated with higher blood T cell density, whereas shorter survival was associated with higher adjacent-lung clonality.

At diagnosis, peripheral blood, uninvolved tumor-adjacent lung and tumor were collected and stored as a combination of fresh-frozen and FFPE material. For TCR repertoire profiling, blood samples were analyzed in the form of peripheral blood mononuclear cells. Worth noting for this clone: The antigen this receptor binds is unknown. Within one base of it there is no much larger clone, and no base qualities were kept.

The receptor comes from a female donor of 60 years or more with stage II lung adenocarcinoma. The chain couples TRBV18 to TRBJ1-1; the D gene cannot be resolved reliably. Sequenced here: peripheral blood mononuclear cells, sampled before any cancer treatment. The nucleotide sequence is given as TGTGCCAGCTCCCCCACGGCTATGAACACTGAAGCTTTCTTT. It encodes CASSPTAMNTEAFF.